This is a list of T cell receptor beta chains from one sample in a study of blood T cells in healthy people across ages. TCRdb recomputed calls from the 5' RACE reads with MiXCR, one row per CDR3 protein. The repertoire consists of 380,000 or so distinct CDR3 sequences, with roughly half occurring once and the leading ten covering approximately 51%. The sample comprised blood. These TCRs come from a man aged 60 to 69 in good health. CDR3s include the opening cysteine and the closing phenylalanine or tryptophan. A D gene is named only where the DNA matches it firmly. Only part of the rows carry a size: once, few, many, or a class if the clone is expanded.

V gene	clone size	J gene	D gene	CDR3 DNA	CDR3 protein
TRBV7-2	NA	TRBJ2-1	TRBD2	TGTGCCAGCAGCTCCGGAGCGGGAAACTACAATGAGCAGTTCTTC	CASSSGAGNYNEQFF
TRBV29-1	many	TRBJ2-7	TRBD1	TGCAGCGTTGACTCAGGGGGCAGCTCCTACGAGCAGTACTTC	CSVDSGGSSYEQYF
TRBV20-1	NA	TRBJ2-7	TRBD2	TGCAGTGCTAGAGATCGCAGGACTAGCGGGAGGGCCATAGGCAAGGAGCAGTACTTC	CSARDRRTSGRAIGKEQYF
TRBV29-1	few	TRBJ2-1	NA	TGCAGCGTTGACCTAAACAGGGAGAATGAGCAGTTCTTC	CSVDLNRENEQFF
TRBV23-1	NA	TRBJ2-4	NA	TGCGCCAGCAGCCCCAGGCAGCCAGGGGCCAAAAACATTCAGTACTTC	CASSPRQPGAKNIQYF
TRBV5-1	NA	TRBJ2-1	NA	TGCGCCAGCAGTCGAGGGGGACAACGGTACAATGAGCAGTTCTTC	CASSRGGQRYNEQFF
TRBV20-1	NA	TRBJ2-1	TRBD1	TGCAGTGCTCTCCCCCCCGACAGGGGTGGAACGAATGAGCAGTTCTTC	CSALPPDRGGTNEQFF
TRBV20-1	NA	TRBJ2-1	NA	TGCAGTGCTAGTGTTGACAGGGAGGGCGAGCAGTTCTTC	CSASVDREGEQFF
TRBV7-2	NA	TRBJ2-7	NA	TGTGCCAGCAGCTTAGGTCCGACAACAGCCTACGAGCAGTACTTC	CASSLGPTTAYEQYF
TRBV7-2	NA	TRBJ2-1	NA	TGTGCCAGCAGCTTTGGGGGGCCTGGTGAGCAGTTCTTC	CASSFGGPGEQFF
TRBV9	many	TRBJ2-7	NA	TGTGCCAGCTCCCACGCGGGACAAACCTACGAGCAGTACTTC	CASSHAGQTYEQYF
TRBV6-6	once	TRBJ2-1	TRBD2	TGTGCCAGCAGTTACACCCGGACTAGCGAGCAGTTCTTC	CASSYTRTSEQFF
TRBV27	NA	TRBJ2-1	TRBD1	TGTGCCAGCAGTTTAGGGACAGGGGCTGAGCAGTTCTTC	CASSLGTGAEQFF
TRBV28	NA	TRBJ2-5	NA	TGTGCCAGCAGTTCCCTAGCGGAGGGGGGGGAGACCCAGTACTTC	CASSSLAEGGETQYF
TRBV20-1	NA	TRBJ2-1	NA	TGCAGTGCTAGAGATAGCAAGAGCTCCTACAATGAGCAGTTCTTC	CSARDSKSSYNEQFF
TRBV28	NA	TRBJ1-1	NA	TGTGCCAGCAGTTTTGTGGGGCGGGGAATGAACACTGAAGCTTTCTTT	CASSFVGRGMNTEAFF
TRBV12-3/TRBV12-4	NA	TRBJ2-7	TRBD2	TGTGCCAGCAGTCCGTTTGGGACTACCTACGAGCAGTACTTC	CASSPFGTTYEQYF
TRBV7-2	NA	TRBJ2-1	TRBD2	TGTGCCAGCAGCACCACCGGGACTAGTGCAAACAATGAGCAGTTCTTC	CASSTTGTSANNEQFF
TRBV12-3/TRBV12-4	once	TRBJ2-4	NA	TGTGCCAGCAGTTTGGGTCAGGGAGTTCAAAACATTCAGTACTTC	CASSLGQGVQNIQYF
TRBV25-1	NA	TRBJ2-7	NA	TGTGCCAGCAGGGACGGTTATGGCTCCTACGAGCAGTACTTC	CASRDGYGSYEQYF
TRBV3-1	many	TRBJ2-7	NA	TGTGCCAGCAGCCAAGATCTGGGCGGTTCCTACGAGCAGTACTTC	CASSQDLGGSYEQYF
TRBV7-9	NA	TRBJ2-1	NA	TGTGCCAGCCAAGGGGGGGTTCTCGATGAGCAGTTCTTC	CASQGGVLDEQFF
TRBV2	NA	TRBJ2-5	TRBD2	TGTGCCAGCATCTTAGGACTAGCGGGGATTGGGGAGACCCAGTACTTC	CASILGLAGIGETQYF
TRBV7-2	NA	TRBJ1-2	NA	TGTGCCAGCAGCCCGAGAGAGGGGCGGGAAGGCGGCTACACCTTC	CASSPREGREGGYTF
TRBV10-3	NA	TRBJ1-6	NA	TGTGCCACCGGCCAGGGGTTGGCTTCACCCCTCCACTTT	CATGQGLASPLHF
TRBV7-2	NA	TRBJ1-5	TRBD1	TGTGCCAGCAGCTTAGAGGACAGGGGAATGTATAGCAATCAGCCCCAGCATTTT	CASSLEDRGMYSNQPQHF
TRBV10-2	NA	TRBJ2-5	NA	TGCGCCGGCAAAGTAGTGGGTCAGACCCAGTACTTC	CAGKVVGQTQYF
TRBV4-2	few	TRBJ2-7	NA	TGTGCCAGCAGCAATGATAAAGCCTACGAGCAGTACTTC	CASSNDKAYEQYF
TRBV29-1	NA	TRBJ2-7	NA	TGCAGCGTAGCGGATTATTACGAGCAGTACTTC	CSVADYYEQYF
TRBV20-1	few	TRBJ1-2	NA	TGCAGTGCTAAAAGACGGCGACTGAACTATGGCTACACCTTC	CSAKRRRLNYGYTF
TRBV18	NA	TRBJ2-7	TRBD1	TGTGCCAGCTCACCCCGGGACAGCTCCGAGCAGTACTTC	CASSPRDSSEQYF
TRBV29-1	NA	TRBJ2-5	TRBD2	TGCAGCGTTGAAGCCAGCGCGGGGGTAGAGACCCAGTACTTC	CSVEASAGVETQYF
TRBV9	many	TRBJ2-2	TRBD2	TGTGCCAGCAGCGTAGCTCTACTAGCGGAAAGTACCGGGGAGCTGTTTTTT	CASSVALLAESTGELFF
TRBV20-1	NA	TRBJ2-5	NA	TGCAGTGCTAGAGATAGCCGGGGCGCAGAGACCCAGTACTTC	CSARDSRGAETQYF
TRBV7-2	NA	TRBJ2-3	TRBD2	TGTGCCAGCAGCTTAGTGGAGGGAGGGTCAGATACGCAGTATTTT	CASSLVEGGSDTQYF
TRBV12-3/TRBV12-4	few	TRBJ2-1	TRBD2	TGTGCCAGCAGTTTAGGTGGTAGCGGGGTGACTAATGAGCAGTTCTTC	CASSLGGSGVTNEQFF
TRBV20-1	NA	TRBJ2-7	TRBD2	TGCAGTGCTCCGATAGCGGGGGGTGCCTACGAGCAGTACTTC	CSAPIAGGAYEQYF
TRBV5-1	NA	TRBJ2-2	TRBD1	TGCGCCAGCAGCTTGGCCCGGACAGGGAGCACCGGGGAGCTGTTTTTT	CASSLARTGSTGELFF
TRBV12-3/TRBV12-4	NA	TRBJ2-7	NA	TGTGCCAGCAGTTTCAATCCCCTCTACGAGCAGTACTTC	CASSFNPLYEQYF
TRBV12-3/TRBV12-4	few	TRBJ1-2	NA	TGTGCCAGCACCTCGGGGCCGGGGGGCTACACCTTC	CASTSGPGGYTF
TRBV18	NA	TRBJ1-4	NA	TGTGCCAGCTCTCCTCAAGGCCCGGCGGGAAAACTGTTTTTT	CASSPQGPAGKLFF
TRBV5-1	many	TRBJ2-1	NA	TGCGCCAGCAGCGTAGGATCCGCCGCGGATGAGCAGTTCTTC	CASSVGSAADEQFF
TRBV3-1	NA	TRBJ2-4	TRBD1	TGTGCCAGCAGCCTCCAGGGGGCGTCTGCCAAAAACATTCAGTACTTC	CASSLQGASAKNIQYF
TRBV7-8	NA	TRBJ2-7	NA	TGTGCCAGCAGCTCAAACAGGGATTCCTACGAGCAGTACTTC	CASSSNRDSYEQYF
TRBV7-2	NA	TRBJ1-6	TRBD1	TGTGCCAGCAGCTGCGACAGGGGGCTTAATTCACCCCTCCACTTT	CASSCDRGLNSPLHF
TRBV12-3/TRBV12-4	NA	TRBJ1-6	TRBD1	TGTGCCAGCAGTCGAACAGGGGATAATTCACCCCTCCACTTT	CASSRTGDNSPLHF
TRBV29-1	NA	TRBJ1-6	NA	TGCAGCGTCAAGGATCAAAATGGGGAAAATTCACCCCTCCACTTT	CSVKDQNGENSPLHF
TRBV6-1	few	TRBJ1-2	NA	TGTGCCAGCGGACTACCGCCCTACAGGACAACTAACTATGGCTACACCTTC	CASGLPPYRTTNYGYTF
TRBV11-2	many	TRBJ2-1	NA	TGTGCCAGCAGGCCATCAGGGGTCAATGAGCAGTTCTTC	CASRPSGVNEQFF
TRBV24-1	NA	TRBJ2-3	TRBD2	TGTGCCACCAGTGGTCAGCGGGGGGGCCCCGGTAGCACAGATACGCAGTATTTT	CATSGQRGGPGSTDTQYF
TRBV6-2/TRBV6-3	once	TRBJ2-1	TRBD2	TGTGCCAGCAGTTCCCGGGGAGCGGGGGGCGGTGAGCAGTTCTTC	CASSSRGAGGGEQFF
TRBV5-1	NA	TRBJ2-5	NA	TGCGCCAGCAGGCCAGACAGGTGGGGGGGAGAGACCCAGTACTTC	CASRPDRWGGETQYF
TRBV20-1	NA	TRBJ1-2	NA	TGCAGTGCTCCCCCGGGACAAGTCACTGGCTACACCTTC	CSAPPGQVTGYTF
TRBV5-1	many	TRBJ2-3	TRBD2	TGCGCCAGCAGCCCGGGGGGGCAGGGAGCAGGCACAGATACGCAGTATTTT	CASSPGGQGAGTDTQYF
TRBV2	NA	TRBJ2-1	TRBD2	TGTGCCAGCAGCGTCGGAAGACTAGCTCGGGAGCAGTTCTTC	CASSVGRLAREQFF
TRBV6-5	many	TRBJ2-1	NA	TGTGCCAGCAGTTACGGGGGAGATGAGCAGTTCTTC	CASSYGGDEQFF